The clone carrying this T cell receptor beta chain was seen repeatedly, ten times or more. What it binds is unknown. The germline gene is not matched at one end of the junction; a read error may be the cause. This sample is drawn from a study of breast tumors, draining lymph nodes, adjacent tissues. Findings and limits, study-wide: Tumor TCR diversity was below lymph nodes but above nontumor tissue. That most tumor T cells come from lymph nodes remained unproven.

Germline V gene sequence: CDR1 MNHNY, CDR2 SVGAGI (reference sequence). The CDR3 covers 16 residues. A single record per CDR3 protein comes from TCRdb applying MiXCR to the multiplex PCR reads. Of 16,000 or so distinct CDR3 sequences in the sample, roughly 46% were seen once. This chain joins TRBV6-6 and TRBJ1-2; 8 bases match TRBD1. The TCR comes from a female donor with breast cancer. Some clones in this sample may be carry-over from other donors' samples. Sequenced sample: tumor-adjacent breast tissue. CDR3 amino acids: CASSHSQGAGGYGYTF. The CDR3 coding sequence is TGTGCCAGCAGTCACTCTCAGGGGGCTGGAGGGTATGGCTACACCTTC.